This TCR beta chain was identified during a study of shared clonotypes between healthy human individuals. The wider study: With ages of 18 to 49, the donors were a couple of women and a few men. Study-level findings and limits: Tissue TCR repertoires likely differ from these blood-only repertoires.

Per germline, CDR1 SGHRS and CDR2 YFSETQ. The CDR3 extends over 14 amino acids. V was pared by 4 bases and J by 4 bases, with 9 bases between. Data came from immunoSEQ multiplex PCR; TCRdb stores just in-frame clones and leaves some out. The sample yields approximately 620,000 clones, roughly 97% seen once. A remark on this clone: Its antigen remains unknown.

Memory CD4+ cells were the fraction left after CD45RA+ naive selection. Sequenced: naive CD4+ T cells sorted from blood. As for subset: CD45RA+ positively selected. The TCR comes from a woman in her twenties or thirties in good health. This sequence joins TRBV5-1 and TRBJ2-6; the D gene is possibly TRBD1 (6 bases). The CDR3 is CASSPGQGANVLTF. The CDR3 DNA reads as TGCGCCAGCAGCCCTGGACAGGGGGCCAACGTCCTGACTTTC.